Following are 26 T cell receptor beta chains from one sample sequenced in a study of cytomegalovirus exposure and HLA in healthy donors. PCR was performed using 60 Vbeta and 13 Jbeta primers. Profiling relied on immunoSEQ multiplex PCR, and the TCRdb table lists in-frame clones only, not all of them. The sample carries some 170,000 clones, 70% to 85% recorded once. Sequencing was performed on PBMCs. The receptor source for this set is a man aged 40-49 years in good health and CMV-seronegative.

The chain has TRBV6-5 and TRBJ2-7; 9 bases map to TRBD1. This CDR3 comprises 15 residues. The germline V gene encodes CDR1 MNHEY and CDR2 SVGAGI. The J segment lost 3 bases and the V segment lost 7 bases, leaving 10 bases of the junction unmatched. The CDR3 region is CASTLSPDRGYEQYF. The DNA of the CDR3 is TGTGCCAGCACCCTAAGCCCGGACAGGGGCTACGAGCAGTACTTC.

DNA of the CDR3: TGCGCCAGCAGCTTGGCAGCGGGGGACCACGAGCAGTACTTC. This encodes CASSLAAGDHEQYF. This chain uses TRBV5-1 with TRBJ2-7, with 8 nucleotides matching TRBD2. Germline loops: CDR1 SGHRS, CDR2 YFSETQ. This CDR3 has 14 residues. V lost 0 bases and J lost 5; bases outside the gene matches: 4.

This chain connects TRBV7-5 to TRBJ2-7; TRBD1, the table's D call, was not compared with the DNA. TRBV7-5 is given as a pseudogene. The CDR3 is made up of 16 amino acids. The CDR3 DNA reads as TGTGCCAGAAGCTTACCGGACAGACGATTACCCTACGAGCAGTACTTC. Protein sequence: CARSLPDRRLPYEQYF.

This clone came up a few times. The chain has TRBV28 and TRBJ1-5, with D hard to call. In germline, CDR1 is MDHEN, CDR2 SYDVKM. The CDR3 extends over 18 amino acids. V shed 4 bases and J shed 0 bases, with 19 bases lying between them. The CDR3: CASSSVNTLQHSNQPQHF. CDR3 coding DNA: TGTGCCAGCAGTTCCGTTAACACGCTACAGCATAGCAATCAGCCCCAGCATTTT.

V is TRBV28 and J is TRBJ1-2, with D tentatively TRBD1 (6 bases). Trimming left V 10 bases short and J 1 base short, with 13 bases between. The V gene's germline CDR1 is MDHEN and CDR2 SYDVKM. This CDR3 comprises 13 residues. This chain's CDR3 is CAIRDTVNYGYTF. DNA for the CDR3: TGTGCCATCCGGGACACCGTTAACTATGGCTACACCTTC.

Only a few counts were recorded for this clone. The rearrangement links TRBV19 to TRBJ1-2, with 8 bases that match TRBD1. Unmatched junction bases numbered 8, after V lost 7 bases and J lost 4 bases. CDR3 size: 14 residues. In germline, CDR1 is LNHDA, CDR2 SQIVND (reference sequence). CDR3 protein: CASTPGQVGYGYTF. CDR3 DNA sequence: TGTGCCAGTACTCCGGGACAGGTGGGCTATGGCTACACCTTC.

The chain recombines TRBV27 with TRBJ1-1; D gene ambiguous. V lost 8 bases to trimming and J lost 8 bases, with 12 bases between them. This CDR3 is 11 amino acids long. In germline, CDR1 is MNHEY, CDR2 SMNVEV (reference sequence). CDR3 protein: CASFSGSEAFF. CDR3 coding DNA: TGTGCCAGCTTCTCGGGGTCAGAAGCTTTCTTT.

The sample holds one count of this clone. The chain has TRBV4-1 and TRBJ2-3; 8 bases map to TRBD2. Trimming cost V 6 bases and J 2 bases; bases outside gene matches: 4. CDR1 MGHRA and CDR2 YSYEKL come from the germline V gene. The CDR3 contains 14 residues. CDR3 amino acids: CASSSGDSTDTQYF. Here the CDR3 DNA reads TGCGCCAGCAGTAGCGGGGACTCCACAGATACGCAGTATTTT.

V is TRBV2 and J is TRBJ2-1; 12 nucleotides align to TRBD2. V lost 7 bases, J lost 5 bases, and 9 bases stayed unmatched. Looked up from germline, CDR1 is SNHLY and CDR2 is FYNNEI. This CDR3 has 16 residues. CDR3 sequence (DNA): TGTGCCAGCACCTCGACTAGCGGGGGACTGAACAATGAGCAGTTCTTC. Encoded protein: CASTSTSGGLNNEQFF.

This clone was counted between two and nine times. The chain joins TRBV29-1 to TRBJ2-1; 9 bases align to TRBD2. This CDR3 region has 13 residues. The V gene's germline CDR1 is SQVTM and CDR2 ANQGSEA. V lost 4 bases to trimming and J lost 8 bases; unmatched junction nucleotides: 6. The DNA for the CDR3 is TGCAGCGTTGTAGCGGGCGGGGGGGATGAGCAGTTCTTC. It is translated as CSVVAGGGDEQFF.

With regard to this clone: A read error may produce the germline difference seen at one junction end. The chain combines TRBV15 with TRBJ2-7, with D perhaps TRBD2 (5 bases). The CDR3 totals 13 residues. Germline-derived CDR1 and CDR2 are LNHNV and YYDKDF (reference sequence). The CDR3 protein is CATSRDHGDKRGF. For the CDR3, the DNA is TGTGCCACCAGCAGAGATCACGGGGATAAGCGAGGCTTC.

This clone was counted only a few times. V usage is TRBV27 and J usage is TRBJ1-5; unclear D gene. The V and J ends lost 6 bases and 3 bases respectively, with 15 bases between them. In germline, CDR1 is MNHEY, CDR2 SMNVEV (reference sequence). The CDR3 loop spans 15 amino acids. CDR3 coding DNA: TGTGCCAGCAGGAAAACGAGGGAGATCAATCAGCCCCAGCATTTT. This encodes CASRKTREINQPQHF.

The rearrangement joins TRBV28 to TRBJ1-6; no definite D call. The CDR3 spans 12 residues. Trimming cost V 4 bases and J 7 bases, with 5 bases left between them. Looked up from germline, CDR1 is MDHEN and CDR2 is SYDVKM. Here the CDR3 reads CASSSSNSPLHF. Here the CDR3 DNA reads TGTGCCAGCAGTTCCTCCAATTCACCCCTCCACTTT.

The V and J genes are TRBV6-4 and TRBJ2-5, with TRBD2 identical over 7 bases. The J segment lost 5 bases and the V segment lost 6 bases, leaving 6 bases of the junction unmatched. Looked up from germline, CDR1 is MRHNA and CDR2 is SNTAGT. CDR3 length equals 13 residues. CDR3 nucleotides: TGTGCCAGCAGCCGAGGACTAGGGGAGACCCAGTACTTC. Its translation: CASSRGLGETQYF.

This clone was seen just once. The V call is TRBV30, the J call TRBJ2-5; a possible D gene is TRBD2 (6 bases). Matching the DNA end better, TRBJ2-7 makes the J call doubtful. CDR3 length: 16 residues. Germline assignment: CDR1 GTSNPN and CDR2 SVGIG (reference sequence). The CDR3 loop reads CAWSSVWGESSYEQYF. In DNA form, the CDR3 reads TGTGCCTGGAGTTCGGTATGGGGGGAAAGCTCCTACGAGCAGTACTTC.

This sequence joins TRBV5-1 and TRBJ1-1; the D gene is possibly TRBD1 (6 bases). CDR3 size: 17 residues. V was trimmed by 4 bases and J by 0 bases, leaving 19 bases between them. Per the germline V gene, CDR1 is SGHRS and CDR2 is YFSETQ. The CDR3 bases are TGCGCCAGCAGCGGCTCGGACAGCCTCCTAGTGAACACTGAAGCTTTCTTT. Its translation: CASSGSDSLLVNTEAFF.

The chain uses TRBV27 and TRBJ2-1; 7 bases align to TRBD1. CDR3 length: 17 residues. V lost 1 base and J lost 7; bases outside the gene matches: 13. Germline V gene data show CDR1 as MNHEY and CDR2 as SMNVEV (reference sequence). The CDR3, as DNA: TGTGCCAGCAGTTTATATCGGACAGGCCCGACCGGGAATGAGCAGTTCTTC. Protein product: CASSLYRTGPTGNEQFF.

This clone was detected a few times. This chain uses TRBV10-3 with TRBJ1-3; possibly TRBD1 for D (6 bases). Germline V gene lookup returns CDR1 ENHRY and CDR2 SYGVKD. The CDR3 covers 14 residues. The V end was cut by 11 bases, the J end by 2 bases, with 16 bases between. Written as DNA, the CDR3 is TGTGCCGTTATTGAAACAGGGCCTGGAAACACCATATATTTT. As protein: CAVIETGPGNTIYF.

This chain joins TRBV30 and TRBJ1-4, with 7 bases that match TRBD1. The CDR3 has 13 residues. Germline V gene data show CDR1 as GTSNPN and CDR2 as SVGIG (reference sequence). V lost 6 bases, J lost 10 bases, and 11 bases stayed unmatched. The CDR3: CACSPGQFPKLFF. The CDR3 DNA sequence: TGTGCCTGCAGCCCGGGACAGTTCCCAAAACTGTTTTTT.

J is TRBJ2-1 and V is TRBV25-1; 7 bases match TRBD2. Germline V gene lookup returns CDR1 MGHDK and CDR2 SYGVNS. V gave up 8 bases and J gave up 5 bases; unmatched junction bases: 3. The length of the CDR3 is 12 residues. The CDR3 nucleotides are TGTGCCAGCCGCGGGGGAGACAATGAGCAGTTCTTC. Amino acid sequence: CASRGGDNEQFF.

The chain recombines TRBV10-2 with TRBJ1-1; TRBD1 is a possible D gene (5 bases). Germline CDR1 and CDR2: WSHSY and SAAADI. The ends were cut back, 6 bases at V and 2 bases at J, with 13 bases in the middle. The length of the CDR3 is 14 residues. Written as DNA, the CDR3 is TGCGCCAGCAGGACGGACACGTATAACACTGAAGCTTTCTTT. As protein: CASRTDTYNTEAFF.

CDR3 DNA: TGTGCCACCAGCAGAGAACCGCGGGAACCAACGCAGTACTTC. It is translated as CATSREPREPTQYF. V is TRBV15 and J is TRBJ2-7; a possible D gene is TRBD2 (6 bases). The germline gives CDR1 LNHNV, CDR2 YYDKDF (reference sequence). V shed 0 bases and J shed 9 bases, with 15 bases lying between them. The CDR3 extends over 14 amino acids.

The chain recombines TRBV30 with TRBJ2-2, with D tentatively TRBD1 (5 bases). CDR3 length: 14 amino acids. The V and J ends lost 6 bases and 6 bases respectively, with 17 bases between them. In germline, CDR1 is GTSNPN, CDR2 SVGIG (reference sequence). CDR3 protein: CACEDILVPGELFF. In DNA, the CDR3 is TGTGCCTGCGAGGACATCTTGGTCCCCGGGGAGCTGTTTTTT.

CDR3 in amino acids: CASSSSPGGAGQPQHF. CDR3 nucleotide sequence: TGTGCCAGCAGTTCGAGTCCAGGGGGCGCAGGGCAGCCCCAGCATTTT. The chain combines TRBV6-5 with TRBJ1-5, with 8 bases aligning to TRBD1. Germline-derived CDR1 and CDR2 are MNHEY and SVGAGI. Trimming at V came to 4 bases and at J to 7 bases, leaving 12 bases not matched to a gene. The length of the CDR3 is 16 residues.

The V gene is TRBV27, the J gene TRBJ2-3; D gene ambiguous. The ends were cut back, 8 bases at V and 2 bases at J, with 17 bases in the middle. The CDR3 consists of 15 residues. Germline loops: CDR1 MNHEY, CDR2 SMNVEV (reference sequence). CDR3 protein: CASHRGEKNTDTQYF. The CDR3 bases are TGTGCCAGCCACCGAGGAGAAAAAAACACAGATACGCAGTATTTT.

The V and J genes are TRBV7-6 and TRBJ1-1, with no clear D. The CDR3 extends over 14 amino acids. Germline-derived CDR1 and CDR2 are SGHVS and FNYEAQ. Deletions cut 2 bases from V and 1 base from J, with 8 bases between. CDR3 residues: CASSLQATNTEAFF. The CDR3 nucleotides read TGTGCCAGCAGCTTACAGGCAACGAACACTGAAGCTTTCTTT.